Below are 10 T cell receptor beta chains sequenced from a single sample in a study of OX40 agonist ivuxolimab in advanced cancers. The protocol was immunoSEQ multiplex PCR, while the TCRdb copy is restricted to in-frame clones and leaves out a portion. The table has over 40,000 clones, 86% seen once. The starting material was CD4+ or CD8+ T cells sorted from blood, obtained in a trial of the OX40 agonist ivuxolimab. The origin of the receptors is an adult with an advanced solid tumor such as melanoma, head and neck, liver or kidney cancer.

This chain connects TRBV6-5 to TRBJ2-1, with TRBD1 identical over 7 bases. The CDR3 is made up of 14 amino acids. The trim removed 2 bases at V and 7 bases at J, leaving 5 bases unmatched. The germline CDR1 and CDR2 sequences are MNHEY and SVGAGI. In nucleotides, the CDR3 is TGTGCCAGCAGTTACCGAGGCAGGGGGAATGAGCAGTTCTTC. Encoded protein: CASSYRGRGNEQFF.

The V call is TRBV30, the J call TRBJ1-2, with D possibly being TRBD1 (5 bases). The germline V gene encodes CDR1 GTSNPN and CDR2 SVGIG (reference sequence). V lost 5 bases and J 8 bases, leaving 18 bases between the germline ends. The CDR3 consists of 13 residues. CDR3 sequence: CAWGRDRPRGYTF. CDR3 sequence (DNA): TGTGCCTGGGGCCGGGACCGCCCTCGAGGCTACACCTTC.

V usage is TRBV19 and J usage is TRBJ2-3; 9 bases are a match to TRBD2. The ends lost 2 bases at V and 4 bases at J; junction bases unmatched: 10. This CDR3 is built from 17 residues. Per the germline V gene, CDR1 is LNHDA and CDR2 is SQIVND (reference sequence). The CDR3 coding sequence is TGTGCCAGTAGTATATCCGGGATAGCGGGAGTAGCAGATACGCAGTATTTT. Translated, it gives CASSISGIAGVADTQYF. Complete variable domain (other parts from reference TRBV19 and TRBJ2-3): DGGITQSPKYLFRKEGQNVTLSCEQNLNHDAMYWYRQDPGQGLRLIYYSQIVNDFQKGDIAEGYSVSREKKESFPLTVTSAQKNPTAFYLCASSISGIAGVADTQYFGPGTRLTVL.

V gene TRBV4-1 combines with J gene TRBJ1-4; D not resolved. Trimming removed 1 base from V and 8 bases from J, with 11 bases in between. Germline lookup yields CDR1 MGHRA and CDR2 YSYEKL. The CDR3 has 14 residues. The CDR3, as DNA: TGCGCCAGCAGCCAAGTCCGGGCCTCCGAAAAACTGTTTTTT. Protein: CASSQVRASEKLFF.

This clone was seen only once. The V and J genes are TRBV19 and TRBJ1-5; D ambiguous. The V gene's germline CDR1 is LNHDA and CDR2 SQIVND (reference sequence). With 4 bases removed from V and 2 bases from J, the gap between germline ends came to 0 bases. The CDR3 spans 11 residues. The CDR3 sequence: CASSSNQPQHF. Here the CDR3 DNA reads TGTGCCAGTAGTAGCAATCAGCCCCAGCATTTT.

The rearrangement uses TRBV18 and TRBJ1-1; D remains ambiguous. The CDR3 consists of 15 residues. Germline lookup yields CDR1 KGHSH and CDR2 LQKENI. Trimming removed 3 bases at V and 4 bases at J, with 15 bases between. CDR3 sequence (DNA): TGTGCCAGCTCACCCCGGGTCGCCGAAGGCACTGAAGCTTTCTTT. It translates to CASSPRVAEGTEAFF.

This clone has just one count. The chain recombines TRBV9 with TRBJ2-1, with 8 bases aligning to TRBD2. The trim removed 3 bases at V and 3 bases at J, leaving 5 bases unmatched. Germline V gene lookup returns CDR1 SGDLS and CDR2 YYNGEE. The CDR3 length is 15 residues. DNA of the CDR3: TGTGCCAGCAGCGCAACTAGCGGACTCTACAATGAGCAGTTCTTC. It encodes CASSATSGLYNEQFF.

The chain is built from TRBV5-1 and TRBJ1-4, with a tentative D call TRBD1 (6 bases). The CDR3 runs to 14 residues. Trimming took 1 base from V and 5 from J, leaving 9 bases between them. From germline, CDR1 is SGHRS and CDR2 YFSETQ. The CDR3 DNA follows: TGCGCCAGCAGCTTGCAGGACAGCAATGAAAAACTGTTTTTT. Its protein product is CASSLQDSNEKLFF.

This chain connects TRBV19 to TRBJ1-3; D remains ambiguous. The length of the CDR3 is 14 residues. V was trimmed by 7 bases and J by 0 bases, leaving 10 bases between them. Germline CDR1 and CDR2: LNHDA and SQIVND (reference sequence). CDR3 sequence (DNA): TGTGCCAGTACTCCGGGGTTCTCTGGAAACACCATATATTTT. Protein: CASTPGFSGNTIYF.

The CDR3 region has the DNA TGTGCCAGCAGTAGAACCGGGACTAGCGGCGAGCAGTACTTC. Translation gives CASSRTGTSGEQYF. The rearrangement joins TRBV6-1 to TRBJ2-7; TRBD2 matches 11 bases. Germline CDR1 MNHNS, CDR2 SASEGT. V shed 5 bases and J 6 bases; nucleotides not matched to a gene: 6. The CDR3 sequence is 14 residues long.